The entry below gives a single TCR beta chain sequence along with its context. Its cognate antigen is unknown. The ends were cut back, 7 bases at V and 3 bases at J, with 13 bases in the middle. This CDR3 has 15 residues. Per the germline V gene, CDR1 is LNHDA and CDR2 is SQIVND (reference sequence). All the people who gave samples were healthy bone marrow donors. This sample stems from a study of cytomegalovirus exposure and HLA in healthy donors. Study-level points and caveats: The likely origin of a cluster of highly shared sequence variants was a sequencing artifact. When a later analysis was performed, an Asian-associated ancestry cluster reportedly had fewer N-insertions than the roughly 730-donor mean.

A multiplex PCR was run with 60 Vbeta primers and 13 Jbeta primers. Profiling relied on immunoSEQ multiplex PCR, and the TCRdb table lists in-frame clones only, not all of them. The table records 150,000 or so clones, around 79% of them present only once. The chain recombines TRBV19 with TRBJ1-6, with a weak D call TRBD1 (5 bases). The TCR comes from a male donor in good health and CMV-seronegative. The sequencing input was PBMCs. The CDR3, as DNA: TGTGCCAGTAACACAGGCAGCAGCTATAATTCACCCCTCCACTTT. Protein: CASNTGSSYNSPLHF.